The 20 T cell receptor beta chains in this list originate from one sample, sequenced in a study of cytomegalovirus exposure and HLA in healthy donors. The PCR used 60 Vbeta and 13 Jbeta primers. Generated by immunoSEQ multiplex PCR, the TCRdb table keeps only in-frame clones and is missing some. The sample lists 130,000 to 150,000 clones, around 80% occurring once. Material for sequencing was PBMCs. Receptors were obtained from a young man in good health and CMV-seronegative.

The rearrangement links TRBV5-5 to TRBJ1-5; TRBD1 is a possible D gene (6 bases). V shed 1 base and J shed 4 bases, with 15 bases lying between them. Germline CDR1 SGHKS, CDR2 YYEKEE (reference sequence). The CDR3 runs to 16 residues. The CDR3 region is CASSLSLAGENQPQHF. As DNA, the CDR3 is TGTGCCAGCAGCTTGTCGTTGGCAGGGGAGAATCAGCCCCAGCATTTT.

The chain combines TRBV27 with TRBJ1-1, with a tentative D call TRBD1 (5 bases). Germline CDR1 is MNHEY and CDR2 is SMNVEV (reference sequence). Trimming took off 3 bases at V and 1 base at J, with 12 bases between the two ends. The CDR3 contains 15 residues. Here the CDR3 DNA reads TGTGCCAGCAGTTTGGGGCGACAGACGAACACTGAAGCTTTCTTT. This encodes CASSLGRQTNTEAFF.

This chain uses TRBV7-9 with TRBJ2-7; TRBD1 matches 9 bases. Germline CDR1 and CDR2: SEHNR and FQNEAQ (reference sequence). This CDR3 has 15 residues. Trimming took 3 bases from V and 5 from J; bases not matched to a gene: 8. The chain's CDR3 is CASSLDRDRAHEQYF. The CDR3 DNA follows: TGTGCCAGCAGCTTGGACCGGGACAGGGCCCACGAGCAGTACTTC.

V gene TRBV18 combines with J gene TRBJ1-1, with TRBD1 matching over 8 bases. This CDR3 is built from 15 residues. J gave up 4 bases and V 0 bases, and 4 bases lay outside the gene matches. The germline CDR1 and CDR2 sequences are KGHSH and LQKENI. In DNA form, the CDR3 reads TGTGCCAGCTCACCACCCGGTCAGGGGGCCACTGAAGCTTTCTTT. This encodes CASSPPGQGATEAFF.

This clone was seen a handful of times. The chain is built from TRBV18 and TRBJ2-2; possible D gene TRBD1, 6 bases. This CDR3 has 16 residues. CDR1 and CDR2 from the germline V gene are KGHSH and LQKENI. Trimming removed 6 bases from V and 1 base from J, with 15 bases in between. The CDR3, as DNA: TGTGCCAGCTCGTATACCGGGACAAAGAACACCGGGGAGCTGTTTTTT. Amino acids: CASSYTGTKNTGELFF.

CDR3 coding DNA: TGCGCCAGCAGTGGACAGGGACGCGAGCAGTACTTC. This gives the protein CASSGQGREQYF. This chain joins TRBV10-2 and TRBJ2-7, with 7 bases that match TRBD1. The CDR3 extends over 12 amino acids. CDR1 is WSHSY, CDR2 SAAADI, per germline. The V gene end was trimmed by 4 bases and the J gene end by 6 bases; junction bases not matched to a gene: 3.

The rearrangement uses TRBV28 and TRBJ1-2, with TRBD1 as a possible D gene (5 bases). This CDR3 spans 13 amino acids. The V end lost 6 bases, the J end lost 5 bases, and 13 bases lay between the germline ends. Germline V gene lookup returns CDR1 MDHEN and CDR2 SYDVKM. The CDR3 DNA reads TGTGCCAGCAGACCCCGGGGGGGGTATGGCTACACCTTC. It translates to CASRPRGGYGYTF.

CDR3: CASRTLRGIGAQYF. DNA of the CDR3: TGTGCCAGCAGAACCCTCCGGGGGATAGGGGCCCAGTACTTC. This rearrangement joins TRBV7-8 to TRBJ2-5, with D possibly being TRBD2 (6 bases). The germline gives CDR1 SGHVS, CDR2 FQNEAQ. The V end lost 6 bases, the J end lost 9 bases, and 20 bases lay between the germline ends. CDR3 length: 14 residues.

The CDR3 region is CASSVVSGAPGANVLTF. The DNA of the CDR3 is TGTGCCAGCAGCGTAGTCAGCGGGGCGCCTGGGGCCAACGTCCTGACTTTC. The genes are TRBV9 and TRBJ2-6; 7 bases map to TRBD2. The CDR3 contains 17 residues. Losses at the gene ends were 0 bases for V and 2 bases for J; bases not matched to a gene: 5. Germline CDR1 SGDLS, CDR2 YYNGEE.

Remarks on this clone: Other nucleotide sequences in the sample specify the same CDR3. The chain combines TRBV5-1 with TRBJ2-3, with 7 nucleotides matching TRBD1. Germline V lookup: CDR1 SGHRS, CDR2 YFSETQ. The CDR3 is made up of 14 amino acids. Trimming at V came to 2 bases and at J to 2 bases, leaving 2 bases not matched to a gene. In DNA form, the CDR3 reads TGCGCCAGCAGCTTTGGACAGGACACAGATACGCAGTATTTT. This codes for CASSFGQDTDTQYF.

The chain recombines TRBV15 with TRBJ2-7; D is perhaps TRBD1 (5 bases). This CDR3 spans 15 amino acids. V gave up 1 base and J gave up 7 bases, with 17 bases separating them. CDR1 LNHNV and CDR2 YYDKDF come from the germline V gene (reference sequence). The CDR3 spells CATSRGLDKTREQYF. The CDR3 coding sequence is TGTGCCACCAGCAGAGGGCTGGACAAGACGAGGGAGCAGTACTTC.

In regard to this clone: This same CDR3 is encoded by further DNA sequences in the sample. The genes are TRBV5-1 and TRBJ2-1; possibly TRBD2 for D (5 bases). Per germline, CDR1 SGHRS and CDR2 YFSETQ. Trimming shortened V by 0 bases and J by 7 bases, and 5 bases separated the two germline ends. The length of the CDR3 is 12 residues. CDR3 sequence reads: CASSLAGNEQFF. Here the CDR3 DNA reads TGCGCCAGCAGCTTGGCGGGGAATGAGCAGTTCTTC.

CDR3 amino acids: CSVEEGGQARSYEQYF. The DNA for the CDR3 is TGCAGCGTTGAAGAAGGGGGACAGGCCCGCTCCTACGAGCAGTACTTC. This sequence joins TRBV29-1 and TRBJ2-7; 8 nucleotides align to TRBD1. The V gene end was trimmed by 0 bases and the J gene end by 0 bases; junction bases not matched to a gene: 7. The CDR3 spans 16 residues. CDR1 is SQVTM, CDR2 ANQGSEA, per germline.

This clone appeared a few times. The chain is built from TRBV5-6 and TRBJ2-1; 7 bases map to TRBD1. Per germline, CDR1 SGHDT and CDR2 YYEEEE. The J segment lost 9 bases and the V segment lost 4 bases, leaving 22 bases of the junction unmatched. CDR3 length: 18 amino acids. CDR3 bases: TGTGCCAGCAGCAACGGACAGGTTTTAACCTTGATGTTAGGTGAGCAGTTCTTC. This sequence encodes CASSNGQVLTLMLGEQFF.

CDR3 DNA sequence: TGTGCCAGCAGTGAAGGGGTGGCAGGTGGGCCTTTGAGTGGAGGCTACACCTTC. This sequence encodes CASSEGVAGGPLSGGYTF. This chain links TRBV6-1 with TRBJ1-2; no definite D call. The V end lost 1 base, the J end lost 8 bases, and 26 bases lay between the germline ends. The length of the CDR3 is 18 residues. Germline V lookup: CDR1 MNHNS, CDR2 SASEGT.

This chain links TRBV13 with TRBJ2-1; 11 bases are shared with TRBD2. Germline assignment: CDR1 PRHDT and CDR2 FYEKMQ (reference sequence). The CDR3 has 15 residues. Germline trimming cut 4 bases from V and 4 bases from J; bases unmatched to any gene: 3. The CDR3 DNA reads TGTGCCAGCAGCTATAGCGGGAGGGCATACAATGAGCAGTTCTTC. This codes for CASSYSGRAYNEQFF.

In its sample, this clone was seen once. V is TRBV2 and J is TRBJ2-2, with 8 bases lining up with TRBD1. The CDR3 spans 16 residues. Trimming at V came to 7 bases and at J to 3 bases, leaving 10 bases not matched to a gene. CDR1 SNHLY and CDR2 FYNNEI come from the germline V gene. CDR3 nucleotide sequence: TGTGCCAGCACCCTGGACAGGGCCTCGGACACCGGGGAGCTGTTTTTT. Protein: CASTLDRASDTGELFF.

This clone was detected a few times. This rearrangement joins TRBV5-1 to TRBJ1-1; D unclear. Per the germline V gene, CDR1 is SGHRS and CDR2 is YFSETQ. This CDR3 contains 16 residues. Between the trimmed V and J ends, which lost 2 bases and 2 bases, there was a span of 16 bases. Written as DNA, the CDR3 is TGCGCCAGCAGCTTTTTTGGCAGGTCATTAAACACTGAAGCTTTCTTT. It yields the protein CASSFFGRSLNTEAFF. The complete variable domain, with remaining parts taken from reference TRBV5-1 and TRBJ1-1, reads KAGVTQTPRYLIKTRGQQVTLSCSPISGHRSVSWYQQTPGQGLQFLFEYFSETQRNKGNFPGRFSGRQFSNSRSEMNVSTLELGDSALYLCASSFFGRSLNTEAFFGQGTRLTVV.

The rearrangement uses TRBV20-1 and TRBJ2-5; D gene uncertain. Germline-derived CDR1 and CDR2 are DFQATT and SNEGSKA (reference sequence). Trimming took off 2 bases at V and 5 bases at J, with 6 bases between the two ends. This CDR3 has 11 amino acids. The CDR3 region has the DNA TGCAGTGCTAGATTCAGGGAGACCCAGTACTTC. Encoded protein: CSARFRETQYF.

The V gene is TRBV7-9, the J gene TRBJ2-7, with 7 bases fitting TRBD1. The CDR3 has 14 amino acids. Germline CDR1 reads SEHNR; CDR2 reads FQNEAQ (reference sequence). J lost 3 bases, V lost 1 base, and 3 bases had no gene match. The CDR3: CASSLGGQFYEQYF. The DNA of the CDR3 is TGTGCCAGCAGCTTAGGGGGACAGTTCTACGAGCAGTACTTC.